Listed below are T cell receptor beta chains from one sample, sequenced in a study of shared clonotypes between healthy human individuals. The table came from immunoSEQ multiplex PCR; TCRdb's copy has only in-frame clones and leaves some out. This sample yields more than 2,000,000 clones, of which just over 90% are seen a single time; over 0.12% belongs to the top ten. What was sequenced was naive CD4+ T cells sorted from blood. The receptors derive from a man aged 18 to 35 in good health. The CDR3 runs from the conserved cysteine through the conserved F or W. D genes are given only for firm matches. Part of the rows lack a size; the others show once, few, many or a class for expanded clones.

j_call v_call clone_size d_call cdr3_nt cdr3_aa
TRBJ2-5 TRBV2 NA NA TGTGCCAGCAGTGAAAGGTCGACAGGCGGAGAGACCCAGTACTTC CASSERSTGGETQYF
TRBJ2-1 TRBV5-1 once NA TGCGCCAGCAGCTTGGCTGGGTCTCCGGAGATCTATGAGCAGTTCTTC CASSLAGSPEIYEQFF
TRBJ2-3 TRBV6-5 NA TRBD1 TGTGCCAGCAGACGACAGGGGAGCACAGATACGCAGTATTTT CASRRQGSTDTQYF
TRBJ1-5 TRBV2 NA NA TGTGCCAGCAGTGGTTCTGGAGGAGGGGGGCATTTT CASSGSGGGGHF
TRBJ2-7 TRBV6-1 NA NA TGTGCCAGCAAAAGGGAGGTCTACGAGCAGTACTTC CASKREVYEQYF
TRBJ1-1 TRBV5-4 NA NA TGTGCCAGCAGCTTTGGGGGAGAGAACACTGAAGCTTTCTTT CASSFGGENTEAFF
TRBJ1-4 TRBV10-2 NA NA TGCGCCAGCAGTTCCGGACAAGGAAAACTGTTTTTT CASSSGQGKLFF
TRBJ1-1 TRBV19 NA NA TGTGCCAGTAGTGCTCAGGGGAACACTGAAGCTTTCTTT CASSAQGNTEAFF
TRBJ2-5 TRBV5-4 NA NA TGTGCCAGCACCTGGGGCCTCGATCCGGAGACCCAGTACTTC CASTWGLDPETQYF
TRBJ1-2 TRBV10-2 NA NA TGCGCCAGCAGTGAGTCCATCGGGATAGGATACACCTTC CASSESIGIGYTF
TRBJ1-4 TRBV2 few NA TGTGCCAGCGACGATATGAGGGAAAAACTGTTTTTT CASDDMREKLFF
TRBJ2-5 TRBV6-4 NA NA TGTGCCAGCCCGGGAGAGACCCAGTACTTC CASPGETQYF
TRBJ2-1 TRBV10-2 NA TRBD2 TGCGCCAGCAGACATAGCGGGGCCGAGCAGTTCTTC CASRHSGAEQFF
TRBJ1-5 TRBV18 NA NA TGTGCCAGCTCCCGGGGCGGGGAAGTTAGCAATCAGCCCCAGCATTTT CASSRGGEVSNQPQHF
TRBJ1-3 TRBV6-1 NA NA TGTGCCAGCAGTGCCACCTGGTTGGCTGGAAACACCATATATTTT CASSATWLAGNTIYF
TRBJ1-5 TRBV18 NA NA TGTGCCAGCTCACCACAGGGCAGCAATCAGCCCCAGCATTTT CASSPQGSNQPQHF
TRBJ1-2 TRBV27 NA TRBD1 TGTGCCAGCGGAGACCCCGGGACAGTATATGGCTACACCTTC CASGDPGTVYGYTF
TRBJ2-4 TRBV30 NA NA TGTGCCTGGAGTGTATGGGGTAGTGACATTCAGTACTTC CAWSVWGSDIQYF
TRBJ1-2 TRBV19 NA NA TGTGCCAGTAGCGCGTTCCTCGAATACGCCTTC CASSAFLEYAF
TRBJ2-2 TRBV19 NA NA TGTGCCAGTAGTAATGTCCCCGGGGAGCTGTTTTTT CASSNVPGELFF
TRBJ2-1 TRBV19 NA TRBD2 TGTGCCAGTAGGGGCGGGGGGCTACACTACAATGAGCAGTTCTTC CASRGGGLHYNEQFF
TRBJ1-5 TRBV7-3 NA NA TGTGCCAGCAGCTTAACGAAAAGGCTGAGCAATCAGCCCCAGCATTTT CASSLTKRLSNQPQHF
TRBJ2-7 TRBV18 once TRBD2 TGTGCCAGCTCACCAATAACTAGCGGGATCCACGAGCAGTACTTC CASSPITSGIHEQYF
TRBJ2-7 TRBV18 NA NA TGTGCCAGCTCACCTTCCCTTAGGGACGAGCAGTACTTC CASSPSLRDEQYF
TRBJ1-6 TRBV6-1 NA NA TGTGCCAGCAGTGAAGGGGTACAGGGCTATTCACCCCTCCACTTT CASSEGVQGYSPLHF
TRBJ2-1 TRBV7-2 NA NA TGTGCCAGCAGCTTAGGTTTGGTGGGCCAAGAGTTCTTC CASSLGLVGQEFF
TRBJ1-3 TRBV5-8 NA TRBD1 TGTGCCAGCAGCTTCCGGGACAGTGGAAACACCATATATTTT CASSFRDSGNTIYF
TRBJ2-1 TRBV7-9 NA NA TGTGCCAGCAGCTTACGAGGACAGAGAGACAATGAGCAGTTCTTC CASSLRGQRDNEQFF
TRBJ2-1 TRBV5-4 NA TRBD1 TGTGCCAGCAGCTTGGAGACAGGGGGCTTCAATGAGCAGTTCTTC CASSLETGGFNEQFF
TRBJ1-6 TRBV27 NA NA TGTGCCAGCATGAGGGGTGGGACCTATAATTCACCCCTCCACTTT CASMRGGTYNSPLHF
TRBJ1-1 TRBV10-3 NA TRBD1 TGTGCCATCAGAAACGGGACAGGGGAAGCTTTCTTT CAIRNGTGEAFF
TRBJ2-3 TRBV29-1 NA NA TGCAGCGTTGGAGGTGGGGCAGATACGCAGTATTTT CSVGGGADTQYF
TRBJ1-5 TRBV28 NA TRBD1 TGTGCCAGCAGTTGGACAGGGGAGGGGAGCAATCAGCCCCAGCATTTT CASSWTGEGSNQPQHF
TRBJ2-3 TRBV9 NA TRBD2 TGTGCCAGCAGCCTAGAACGGGGGGGCACAGATACGCAGTATTTT CASSLERGGTDTQYF
TRBJ2-7 TRBV10-1 NA TRBD1 TGCGCCAGCAGTGCGGGGACAGGCCCCTACGAGCAGTACTTC CASSAGTGPYEQYF
TRBJ2-3 TRBV9 NA TRBD2 TGTGCCAGCAGCTTACTATCCGGGACTAGCGGCCCTAGCACAGATACGCAGTATTTT CASSLLSGTSGPSTDTQYF
TRBJ1-1 TRBV7-8 NA TRBD1 TGTGCCAGCAGCTTAGGGGCAGGGGGCACTGAAGCTTTCTTT CASSLGAGGTEAFF
TRBJ2-7 TRBV30 once TRBD2 TGTGCCTGGAGTAGGGCTAGCGGGATAAACGAGCAGTACTTC CAWSRASGINEQYF
TRBJ1-2 TRBV21-1 NA NA TGTGCCAGCAGCAAAGCCGAAGACAGGATATATGGCTACACCTTC CASSKAEDRIYGYTF
TRBJ2-1 TRBV6-6 NA NA TGTGCCAGCAGTTACTCGGGCCATGAGCAGTTCTTC CASSYSGHEQFF
TRBJ2-2 TRBV13 NA NA TGTGCCAGCACCCCTTCAGCTACCGGGGAGCTGTTTTTT CASTPSATGELFF
TRBJ2-5 TRBV5-5 NA TRBD1 TGTGCCAGCAGCTTGTATCAGGGGGCTGGACAAGAGACCCAGTACTTC CASSLYQGAGQETQYF
TRBJ2-7 TRBV6-5 NA NA TGTGCCAGCACCAACGGGGGAGGCGAGCAGTACTTC CASTNGGGEQYF
TRBJ2-7 TRBV18 NA NA TGTGCCAGCTCACCAGGGACGGCTCACTACGAGCAGTACTTC CASSPGTAHYEQYF
TRBJ1-4 TRBV6-5 NA NA TGTGCCAGCAGTCTAACGGGGGGCGGGGATGAAAAACTGTTTTTT CASSLTGGGDEKLFF
TRBJ2-7 TRBV11-2 NA NA TGTGCCAGCAGCGATCCGGGACCTCGGGACTACGAGCAGTACTTC CASSDPGPRDYEQYF